A single TCR beta chain is shown here with its context. This sample was included in a study of control samples from healthy donors and cancer patients. Produced via immunoSEQ multiplex PCR; TCRdb's table is partial and in-frame only. The data show 90,000 to 100,000 clones, approximately 81% seen once. V was pared by 6 bases and J by 0 bases, with 15 bases between. CDR3 length: 17 amino acids. Germline values: CDR1 LNHNV, CDR2 YYDKDF (reference sequence). The chain combines TRBV15 with TRBJ2-6; D might be TRBD2 (7 bases). This TCR was sampled from a woman aged 30 to 39 in good health. Material for sequencing was blood. The CDR3, as DNA: TGTGCCACCAGGCCTCGGGGGGCCATCTCTGGGGCCAACGTCCTGACTTTC. It encodes CATRPRGAISGANVLTF.